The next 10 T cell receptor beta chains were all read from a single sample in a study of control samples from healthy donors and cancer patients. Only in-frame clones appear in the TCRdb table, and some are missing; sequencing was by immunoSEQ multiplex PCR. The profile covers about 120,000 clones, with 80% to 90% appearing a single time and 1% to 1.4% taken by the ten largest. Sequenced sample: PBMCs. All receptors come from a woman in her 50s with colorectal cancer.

The CDR3 loop is CASSWGADYGYTF. CDR3 DNA sequence: TGTGCCAGCAGTTGGGGCGCAGACTATGGCTACACCTTC. This sequence joins TRBV2 and TRBJ1-2; the D gene is possibly TRBD1 (5 bases). The CDR3 covers 13 residues. Germline V gene lookup returns CDR1 SNHLY and CDR2 FYNNEI. V gave up 5 bases and J gave up 3 bases, with 10 bases separating them.

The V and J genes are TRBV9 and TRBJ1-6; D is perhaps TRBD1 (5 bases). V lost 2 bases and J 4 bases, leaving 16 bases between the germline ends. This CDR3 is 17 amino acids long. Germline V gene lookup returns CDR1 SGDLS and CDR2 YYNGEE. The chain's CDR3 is CASSVSYREGYNSPLHF. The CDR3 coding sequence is TGTGCCAGCAGCGTCTCCTATCGGGAGGGGTATAATTCACCCCTCCACTTT. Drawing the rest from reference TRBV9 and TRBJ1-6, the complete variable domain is DSGVTQTPKHLITATGQRVTLRCSPRSGDLSVYWYQQSLDQGLQFLIQYYNGEERAKGNILERFSAQQFPDLHSELNLSSLELGDSALYFCASSVSYREGYNSPLHFGNGTRLTVT.

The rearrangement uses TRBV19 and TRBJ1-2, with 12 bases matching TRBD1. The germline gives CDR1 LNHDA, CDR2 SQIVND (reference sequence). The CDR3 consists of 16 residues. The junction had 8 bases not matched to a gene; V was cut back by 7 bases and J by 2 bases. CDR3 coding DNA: TGTGCCAGTACTCCGGGACAGGGGGCGCTGAACTATGGCTACACCTTC. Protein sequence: CASTPGQGALNYGYTF.

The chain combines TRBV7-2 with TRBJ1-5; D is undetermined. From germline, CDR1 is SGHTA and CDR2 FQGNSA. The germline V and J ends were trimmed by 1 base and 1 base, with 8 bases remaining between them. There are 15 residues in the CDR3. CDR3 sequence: CASSLVSGSNQPQHF. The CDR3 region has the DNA TGTGCCAGCAGCTTAGTTTCGGGGAGCAATCAGCCCCAGCATTTT.

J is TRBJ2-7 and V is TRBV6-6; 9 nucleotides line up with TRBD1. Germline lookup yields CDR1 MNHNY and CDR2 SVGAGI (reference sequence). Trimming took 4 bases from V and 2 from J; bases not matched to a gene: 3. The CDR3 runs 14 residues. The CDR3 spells CASSWGTGPYEQYF. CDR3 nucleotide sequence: TGTGCCAGCAGTTGGGGGACAGGGCCCTACGAGCAGTACTTC.

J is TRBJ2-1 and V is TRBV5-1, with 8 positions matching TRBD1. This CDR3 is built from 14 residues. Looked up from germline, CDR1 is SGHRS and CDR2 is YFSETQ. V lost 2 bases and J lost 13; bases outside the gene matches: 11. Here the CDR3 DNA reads TGCGCCAGCAGCTTCGGACAGGGCGGCCGCTCTCAGTTCTTC. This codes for CASSFGQGGRSQFF.

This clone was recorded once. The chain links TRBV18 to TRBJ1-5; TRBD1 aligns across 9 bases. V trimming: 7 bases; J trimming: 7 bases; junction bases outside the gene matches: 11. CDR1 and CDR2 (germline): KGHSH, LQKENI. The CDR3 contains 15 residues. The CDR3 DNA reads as TGTGCCAGCTTGGAGGGACAGGGAATAGGACAGCCCCAGCATTTT. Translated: CASLEGQGIGQPQHF.

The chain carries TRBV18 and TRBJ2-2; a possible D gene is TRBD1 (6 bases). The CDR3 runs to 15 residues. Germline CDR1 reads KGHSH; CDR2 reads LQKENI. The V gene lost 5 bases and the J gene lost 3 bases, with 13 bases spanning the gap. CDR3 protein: CASSEDSSHTGELFF. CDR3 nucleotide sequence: TGTGCCAGCTCAGAGGACAGCTCACACACCGGGGAGCTGTTTTTT.

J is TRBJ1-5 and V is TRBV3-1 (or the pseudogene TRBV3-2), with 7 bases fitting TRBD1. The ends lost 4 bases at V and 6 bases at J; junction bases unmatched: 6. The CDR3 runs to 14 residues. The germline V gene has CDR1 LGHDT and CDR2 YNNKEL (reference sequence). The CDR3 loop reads CASSRQGGGQPQHF. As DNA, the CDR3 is TGTGCCAGCAGCCGACAGGGCGGGGGTCAGCCCCAGCATTTT.

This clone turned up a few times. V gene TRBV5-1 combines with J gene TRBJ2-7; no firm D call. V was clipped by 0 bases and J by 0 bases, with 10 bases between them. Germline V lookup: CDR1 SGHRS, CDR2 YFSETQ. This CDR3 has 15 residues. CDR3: CASSLAPRSSYEQYF. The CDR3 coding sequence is TGCGCCAGCAGCTTGGCGCCTAGGAGCTCCTACGAGCAGTACTTC. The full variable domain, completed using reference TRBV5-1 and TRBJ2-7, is KAGVTQTPRYLIKTRGQQVTLSCSPISGHRSVSWYQQTPGQGLQFLFEYFSETQRNKGNFPGRFSGRQFSNSRSEMNVSTLELGDSALYLCASSLAPRSSYEQYFGPGTRLTVT.